These 9 T cell receptor beta chains came from one sample sequenced in a study of siplizumab effects on memory and regulatory T cells. Sequencing used immunoSEQ multiplex PCR; TCRdb keeps in-frame clones, though not all of them. The top ten hold about 15% of the sample, which has 87,000 or so clones, approximately 90% seen once. The sample comprised CD4+ T cells sorted from blood. These receptor sequences come from a human donor in good health.

J is TRBJ1-1 and V is TRBV5-1; D is unresolved. Trimming took off 0 bases at V and 1 base at J, with 4 bases between the two ends. The germline V gene has CDR1 SGHRS and CDR2 YFSETQ. The CDR3 contains 13 residues. The CDR3 loop is CASSLEANTEAFF. The CDR3 DNA reads as TGCGCCAGCAGCTTGGAAGCGAACACTGAAGCTTTCTTT.

The rearrangement links TRBV30 to TRBJ2-2; 7 nucleotides match TRBD2. The germline V gene encodes CDR1 GTSNPN and CDR2 SVGIG (reference sequence). The V segment lost 1 base and the J segment 4 bases; nucleotides outside the gene matches: 6. This CDR3 is 15 amino acids long. In nucleotides, the CDR3 is TGTGCCTGGAGTGCAGCGGGACGAACCACCGGGGAGCTGTTTTTT. The encoded protein is CAWSAAGRTTGELFF.

This clone was found a few times. At one end, the junction sequence differs from germline, possibly due to a read error. The gene calls are TRBV7-7 and TRBJ2-1; D possibly corresponds to TRBD1 (6 bases). This CDR3 spans 14 amino acids. Germline CDR1 and CDR2: SSHAT and FNYEAQ (reference sequence). The CDR3 nucleotides read TGTGCTAGCAGCTTAGTCAGGGGAGTTGGTGAGCAGTTCTTC. Amino acid sequence: CASSLVRGVGEQFF.

V and J are TRBV5-6 and TRBJ2-1; D gene ambiguous. CDR1 and CDR2 from the germline V gene are SGHDT and YYEEEE. This CDR3 contains 14 residues. The germline V and J ends were trimmed by 4 bases and 3 bases, with 11 bases remaining between them. The CDR3 reads CASSPVSGYNEQFF. CDR3 nucleotides: TGTGCCAGCAGCCCGGTTTCGGGCTACAATGAGCAGTTCTTC.

The chain carries TRBV15 and TRBJ1-5; D is perhaps TRBD1 (6 bases). The CDR3 totals 17 residues. Between the trimmed V and J ends, which lost 0 bases and 5 bases, there was a span of 17 bases. The germline V gene encodes CDR1 LNHNV and CDR2 YYDKDF (reference sequence). CDR3 residues: CATSRDRGQGRDQPQHF. CDR3 bases: TGTGCCACCAGCAGAGATCGAGGGCAGGGGAGGGATCAGCCCCAGCATTTT.

The V gene is TRBV5-1, the J gene TRBJ2-7; D is possibly TRBD1 (5 bases). The CDR3 is 15 amino acids. Germline values: CDR1 SGHRS, CDR2 YFSETQ. V shed 0 bases and J shed 5 bases, with 15 bases lying between them. The CDR3 nucleotides are TGCGCCAGCAGCTTGGACTCCAGGGCGGCCAACGAGCAGTACTTC. Its translation: CASSLDSRAANEQYF.

This sequence joins TRBV10-3 and TRBJ2-1; D gene unclear. Germline V gene data show CDR1 as ENHRY and CDR2 as SYGVKD. This CDR3 region has 16 residues. Trimming cost V 0 bases and J 7 bases, with 16 bases left between them. The CDR3 nucleotides are TGTGCCATCAGTGAGTCACCCCCGGCAGGTTGGAATGAGCAGTTCTTC. Amino acid sequence: CAISESPPAGWNEQFF.

J is TRBJ1-2 and V is TRBV2; D not resolved. Between the trimmed V and J ends, which lost 1 base and 0 bases, there was a span of 9 bases. The CDR3 runs 15 residues. CDR1 is SNHLY and CDR2 is FYNNEI in the germline V gene. The DNA of the CDR3 is TGTGCCAGCAGTGAAGGCAGCAACTCTAACTATGGCTACACCTTC. Translating gives CASSEGSNSNYGYTF. The variable domain in full, completed from reference TRBV2 and TRBJ1-2, reads EPEVTQTPSHQVTQMGQEVILRCVPISNHLYFYWYRQILGQKVEFLVSFYNNEISEKSEIFDDQFSVERPDGSNFTLKIRSTKLEDSAMYFCASSEGSNSNYGYTFGSGTRLTVV.

This chain joins TRBV11-1 and TRBJ2-6; D gene uncertain. V lost 2 bases to trimming and J lost 4 bases, with 6 bases between them. The V gene's germline CDR1 is SGHAT and CDR2 FQDESV (reference sequence). This CDR3 contains 14 residues. The CDR3, as DNA: TGTGCCAGCAGCTTATACACCGGGGCCAACGTCCTGACTTTC. Translated, it gives CASSLYTGANVLTF.